The subject of this entry is one TCR beta chain. What it recognizes is unknown. The data originate from a study of cytomegalovirus exposure and HLA in healthy donors. Deletions cut 3 bases from V and 4 bases from J, with 13 bases between. The CDR3 has 14 residues. The germline V gene encodes CDR1 SGHRS and CDR2 YFSETQ. General study points: A later analysis, which compared TCR beta chains of equal frequency, found the HLA-associated ones more clonally expanded. In terms of immune exposure information, only CMV serostatus was available. The authors considered a cluster of highly shared sequence variants likely to be a sequencing artifact.

Primers: 60 Vbeta forward and 13 Jbeta reverse. Authors' methods: Unique TCR beta chains totaled some 80 million in a later count, with approximately 10 million of them shared. The repertoire was sequenced with immunoSEQ multiplex PCR; TCRdb's copy has only in-frame clones and lacks some. For V, J and clone size, that table is used; D and trimming come from the DNA. The data hold roughly 150,000 clones, with roughly 87% observed a single time. The TCR comes from a girl aged 5-17 years in good health and CMV-seropositive. V usage is TRBV5-1 and J usage is TRBJ1-1; TRBD1 might be the D (5 bases). Material for sequencing was PBMCs. CDR3: CASSSQGGITEAFF. CDR3 DNA: TGCGCCAGCAGCTCGCAGGGAGGGATCACTGAAGCTTTCTTT. Combining the CDR3 with reference TRBV5-1 and TRBJ1-1 gives the whole variable domain KAGVTQTPRYLIKTRGQQVTLSCSPISGHRSVSWYQQTPGQGLQFLFEYFSETQRNKGNFPGRFSGRQFSNSRSEMNVSTLELGDSALYLCASSSQGGITEAFFGQGTRLTVV.